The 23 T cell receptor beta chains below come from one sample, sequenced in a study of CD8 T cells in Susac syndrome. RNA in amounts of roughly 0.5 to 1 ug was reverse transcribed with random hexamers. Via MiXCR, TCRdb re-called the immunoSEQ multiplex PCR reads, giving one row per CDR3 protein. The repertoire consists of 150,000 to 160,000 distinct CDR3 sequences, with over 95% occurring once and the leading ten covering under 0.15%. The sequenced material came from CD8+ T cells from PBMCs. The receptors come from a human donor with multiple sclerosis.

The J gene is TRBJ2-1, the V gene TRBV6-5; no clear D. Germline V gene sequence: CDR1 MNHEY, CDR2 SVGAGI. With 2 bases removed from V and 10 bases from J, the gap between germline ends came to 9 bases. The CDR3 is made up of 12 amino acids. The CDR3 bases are TGTGCCAGCAGTTACCCGTGGGGAGAGCAGTTCTTC. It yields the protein CASSYPWGEQFF.

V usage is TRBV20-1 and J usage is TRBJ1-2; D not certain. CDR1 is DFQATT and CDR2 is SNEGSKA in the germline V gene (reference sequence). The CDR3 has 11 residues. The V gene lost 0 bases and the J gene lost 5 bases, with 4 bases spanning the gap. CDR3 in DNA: TGCAGTGCTAGAGAGTCATATGGCTACACCTTC. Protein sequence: CSARESYGYTF.

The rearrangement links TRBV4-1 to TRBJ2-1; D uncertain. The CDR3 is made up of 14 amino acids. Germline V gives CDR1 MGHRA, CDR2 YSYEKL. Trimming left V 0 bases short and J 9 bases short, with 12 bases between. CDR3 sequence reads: CASSQDRVRAEQFF. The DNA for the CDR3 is TGCGCCAGCAGCCAAGATCGTGTTAGGGCTGAGCAGTTCTTC.

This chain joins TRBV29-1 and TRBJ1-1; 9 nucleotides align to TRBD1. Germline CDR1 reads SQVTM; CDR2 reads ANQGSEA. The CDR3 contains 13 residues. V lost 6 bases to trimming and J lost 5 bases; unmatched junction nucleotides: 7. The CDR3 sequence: CSVPGTGLTEAFF. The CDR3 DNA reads TGCAGCGTACCCGGGACAGGGTTGACTGAAGCTTTCTTT. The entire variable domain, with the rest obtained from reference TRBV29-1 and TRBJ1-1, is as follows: SAVISQKPSRDICQRGTSLTIQCQVDSQVTMMFWYRQQPGQSLTLIATANQGSEATYESGFVIDKFPISRPNLTFSTLTVSNMSPEDSSIYLCSVPGTGLTEAFFGQGTRLTVV.

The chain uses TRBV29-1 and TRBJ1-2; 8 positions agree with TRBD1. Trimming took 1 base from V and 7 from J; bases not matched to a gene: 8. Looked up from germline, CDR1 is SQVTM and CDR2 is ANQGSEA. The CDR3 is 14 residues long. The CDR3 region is CSVEGAGTGLGYTF. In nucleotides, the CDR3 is TGCAGCGTTGAAGGGGCCGGGACAGGTCTTGGCTACACCTTC.

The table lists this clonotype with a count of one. The CDR3 bases are TGCGCCAGCAGCAGGGACAGGTACAATGAGCAGTTCTTC. Amino acids: CASSRDRYNEQFF. The chain has TRBV5-1 and TRBJ2-1; 8 bases fit TRBD1. CDR3 size: 13 residues. Germline V CDR1 and CDR2: SGHRS, YFSETQ. Trimming removed 4 bases from V and 4 bases from J; junction bases left unmatched: 1. The variable domain in full, with the rest retrieved from reference TRBV5-1 and TRBJ2-1, is KAGVTQTPRYLIKTRGQQVTLSCSPISGHRSVSWYQQTPGQGLQFLFEYFSETQRNKGNFPGRFSGRQFSNSRSEMNVSTLELGDSALYLCASSRDRYNEQFFGPGTRLTVL.

The CDR3 coding sequence is TGCAGCGCGATTGTACGCGGGACAGGGGCAGACGAGCAGTACGTC. This translates into CSAIVRGTGADEQYV. The chain has TRBV29-1 and TRBJ2-7; TRBD1 agrees at 10 bases. J was trimmed by 5 bases and V by 7 bases; bases with no gene match: 14. The CDR3 totals 15 residues. Germline loops: CDR1 SQVTM, CDR2 ANQGSEA.

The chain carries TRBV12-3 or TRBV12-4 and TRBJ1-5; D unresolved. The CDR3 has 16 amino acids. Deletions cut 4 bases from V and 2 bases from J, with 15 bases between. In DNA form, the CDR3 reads TGTGCCAGCAGTTCCCTGACTACGAGTGGCAATCAGCCCCAGCATTTT. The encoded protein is CASSSLTTSGNQPQHF.

The CDR3, as DNA: TGCGCCAGCAGCTCTAACAGGGGGGGCTACAATGAGCAGTTCTTC. It specifies CASSSNRGGYNEQFF. The V and J genes are TRBV5-1 and TRBJ2-1; D might be TRBD1 (8 bases). Trimming removed 3 bases at V and 3 bases at J, with 13 bases between. Looked up from germline, CDR1 is SGHRS and CDR2 is YFSETQ. The CDR3 sequence is 15 residues long. Together with reference TRBV5-1 and TRBJ2-1, the CDR3 gives the full variable domain: KAGVTQTPRYLIKTRGQQVTLSCSPISGHRSVSWYQQTPGQGLQFLFEYFSETQRNKGNFPGRFSGRQFSNSRSEMNVSTLELGDSALYLCASSSNRGGYNEQFFGPGTRLTVL.

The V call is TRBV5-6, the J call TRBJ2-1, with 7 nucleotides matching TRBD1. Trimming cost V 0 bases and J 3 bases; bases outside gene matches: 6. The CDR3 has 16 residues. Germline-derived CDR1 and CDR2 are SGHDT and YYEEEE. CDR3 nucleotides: TGTGCCAGCAGCTTGGACTCCACAGGGGTCTACAATGAGCAGTTCTTC. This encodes CASSLDSTGVYNEQFF.

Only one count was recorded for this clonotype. Here the CDR3 reads CASSGGLRGADTQYF. The CDR3 bases are TGCGCCAGCAGCGGGGGCCTCAGAGGGGCAGATACGCAGTATTTT. This rearrangement joins TRBV5-1 to TRBJ2-3, with a weak D call TRBD1 (6 bases). The CDR3 extends over 15 amino acids. The germline V gene encodes CDR1 SGHRS and CDR2 YFSETQ. Between the trimmed V and J ends, which lost 4 bases and 4 bases, there was a span of 16 bases. Drawing the rest from reference TRBV5-1 and TRBJ2-3, the complete variable domain is KAGVTQTPRYLIKTRGQQVTLSCSPISGHRSVSWYQQTPGQGLQFLFEYFSETQRNKGNFPGRFSGRQFSNSRSEMNVSTLELGDSALYLCASSGGLRGADTQYFGPGTRLTVL.

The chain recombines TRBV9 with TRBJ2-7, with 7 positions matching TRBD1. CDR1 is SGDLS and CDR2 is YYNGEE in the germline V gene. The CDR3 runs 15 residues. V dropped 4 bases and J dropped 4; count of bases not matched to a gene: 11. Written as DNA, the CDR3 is TGTGCCAGCAGCACGCGAGATACAGGGGTGTACGAGCAGTACTTC. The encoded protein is CASSTRDTGVYEQYF.

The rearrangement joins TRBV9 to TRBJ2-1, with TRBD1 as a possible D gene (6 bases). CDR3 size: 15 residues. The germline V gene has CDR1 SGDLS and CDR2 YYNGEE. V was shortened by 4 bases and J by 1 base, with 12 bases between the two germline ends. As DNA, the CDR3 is TGTGCCAGCAGCCCGCACAGGGTATCCTACAATGAGCAGTTCTTC. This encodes CASSPHRVSYNEQFF.

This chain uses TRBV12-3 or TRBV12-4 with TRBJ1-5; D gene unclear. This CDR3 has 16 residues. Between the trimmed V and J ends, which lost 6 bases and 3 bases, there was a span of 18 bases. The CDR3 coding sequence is TGTGCCAGCAGCCATCAACGGGAGCTATTCAATCAGCCCCAGCATTTT. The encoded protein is CASSHQRELFNQPQHF.

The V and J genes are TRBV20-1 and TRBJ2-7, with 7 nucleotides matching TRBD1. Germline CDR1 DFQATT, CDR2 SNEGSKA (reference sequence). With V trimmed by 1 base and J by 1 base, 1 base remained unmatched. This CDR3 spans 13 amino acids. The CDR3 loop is CSARGQGSYEQYF. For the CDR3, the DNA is TGCAGTGCTAGAGGACAGGGATCCTACGAGCAGTACTTC.

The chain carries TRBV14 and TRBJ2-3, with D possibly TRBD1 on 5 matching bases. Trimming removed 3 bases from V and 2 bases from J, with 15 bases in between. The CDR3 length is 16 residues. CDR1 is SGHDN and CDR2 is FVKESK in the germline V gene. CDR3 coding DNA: TGTGCCAGCAGCCATATTATGGGGCCCAACACAGATACGCAGTATTTT. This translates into CASSHIMGPNTDTQYF.

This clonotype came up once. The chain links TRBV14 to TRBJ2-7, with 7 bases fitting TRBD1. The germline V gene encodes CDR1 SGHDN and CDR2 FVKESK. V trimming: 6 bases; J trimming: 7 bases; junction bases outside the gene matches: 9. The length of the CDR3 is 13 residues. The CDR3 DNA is TGTGCCAGCAGACGGGACAGCCCGGGTGAGCAGTACGTC. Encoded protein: CASRRDSPGEQYV.

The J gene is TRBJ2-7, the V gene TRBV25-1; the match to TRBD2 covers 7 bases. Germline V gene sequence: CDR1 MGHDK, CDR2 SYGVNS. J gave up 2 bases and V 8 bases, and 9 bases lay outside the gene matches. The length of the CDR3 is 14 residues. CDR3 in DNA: TGTGCCAGCGAGCGAGGCGGGGGAGCCTACGAGCAGTACGTC. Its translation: CASERGGGAYEQYV.

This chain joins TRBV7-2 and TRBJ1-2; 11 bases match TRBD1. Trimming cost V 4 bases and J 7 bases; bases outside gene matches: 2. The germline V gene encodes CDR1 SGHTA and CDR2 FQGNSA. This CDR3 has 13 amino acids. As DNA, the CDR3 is TGTGCCAGCAGCTCGGGGACAGGGGGTGGCTACACCTTC. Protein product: CASSSGTGGGYTF.

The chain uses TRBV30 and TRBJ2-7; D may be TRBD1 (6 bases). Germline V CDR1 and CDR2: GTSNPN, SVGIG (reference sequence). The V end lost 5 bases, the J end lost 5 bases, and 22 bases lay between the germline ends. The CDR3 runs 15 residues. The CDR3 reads CAWQLTGSSVHEQYF. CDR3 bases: TGTGCCTGGCAGCTCACAGGGTCTTCGGTACACGAGCAGTACTTC.

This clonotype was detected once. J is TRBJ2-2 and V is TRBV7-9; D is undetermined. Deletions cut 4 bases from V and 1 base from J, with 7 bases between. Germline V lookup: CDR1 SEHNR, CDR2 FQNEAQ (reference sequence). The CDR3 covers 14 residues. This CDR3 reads CASSSRQNTGELFF. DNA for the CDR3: TGTGCCAGCAGCTCGCGACAGAACACCGGGGAGCTGTTTTTT.

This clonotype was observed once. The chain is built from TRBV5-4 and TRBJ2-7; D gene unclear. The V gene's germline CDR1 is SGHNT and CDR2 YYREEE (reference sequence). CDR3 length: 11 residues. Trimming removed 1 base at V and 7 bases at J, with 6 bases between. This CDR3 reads CASSLSTEQYF. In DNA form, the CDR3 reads TGTGCCAGCAGCTTGTCGACAGAGCAGTACTTC.

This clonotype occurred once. CDR3 bases: TGTGCCAGCAGCGTAGCTCTTGCGGGTAATGAGCAGTTCTTC. It yields the protein CASSVALAGNEQFF. This chain joins TRBV9 and TRBJ2-1, with D possibly TRBD2 on 5 matching bases. This CDR3 is 14 amino acids long. Germline V gene sequence: CDR1 SGDLS, CDR2 YYNGEE. The germline V and J ends were trimmed by 0 bases and 7 bases, with 11 bases remaining between them.